One sample yielded the 13 T cell receptor beta chains listed below, sequenced in a study of T cell repertoires in cytomegalovirus infection. These TCRs are of unknown antigen specificity. TCRdb reanalysed the reads using MiXCR and keeps one entry per CDR3 protein. This sample has some 320,000 distinct CDR3 sequences; about 27% occur once, and the top ten carry around 20%. Specimen: cultured PBMCs, collected from culture after CMV antigen stimulation. The receptors shown here come from a human donor in good health (CMV status not recorded). Some clones in this sample may be carry-over from other donors' samples.

This clonotype was observed a handful of times. V usage is TRBV11-2 and J usage is TRBJ1-4, with D possibly matching TRBD1 (5 bases). CDR1 and CDR2 from the germline V gene are SGHAT and FQNNGV. The length of the CDR3 is 15 residues. Trimming removed 2 bases from V and 0 bases from J, with 7 bases in between. CDR3 amino acids: CASSLTGATNEKLFF. The CDR3 DNA sequence: TGTGCCAGCAGCTTAACGGGGGCAACTAATGAAAAACTGTTTTTT.

The chain recombines TRBV12-3 or TRBV12-4 with TRBJ2-3; D perhaps matches TRBD1 (5 bases). The V end was cut by 3 bases, the J end by 4 bases, with 17 bases between. The CDR3 runs to 16 residues. The CDR3 DNA follows: TGTGCCAGCAGTTTGGTGGGGCCAAATCTGGCAGATACGCAGTATTTT. The encoded protein is CASSLVGPNLADTQYF.

This clonotype has just a few counts. This chain links TRBV3-1 with TRBJ2-5; D is unresolved. CDR3 length: 12 amino acids. Per germline, CDR1 LGHDT and CDR2 YNNKEL (reference sequence). Trimming took off 3 bases at V and 5 bases at J, with 7 bases between the two ends. The CDR3 sequence: CASSHVMETQYF. In DNA, the CDR3 is TGTGCCAGCAGCCACGTCATGGAGACCCAGTACTTC.

This clonotype has only a few counts. This sequence joins TRBV11-1 and TRBJ2-1; D possibly matches TRBD1 or TRBD2 (7 bases each). The germline gives CDR1 SGHAT, CDR2 FQDESV (reference sequence). CDR3 length: 18 residues. Trimming pared 2 bases from V and 4 bases from J, leaving 21 bases between. For the CDR3, the DNA is TGTGCCAGCAGCTTACGTGGGAGGGACAGACTCTTATACAATGAGCAGTTCTTC. As protein: CASSLRGRDRLLYNEQFF.

The chain carries TRBV20-1 and TRBJ2-1; 10 bases fit TRBD2. Germline V gives CDR1 DFQATT, CDR2 SNEGSKA (reference sequence). V trimming: 5 bases; J trimming: 6 bases; junction bases outside the gene matches: 4. The CDR3 contains 13 residues. Here the CDR3 DNA reads TGCAGTGCTCTACCTAGCGGGAGCAATGAGCAGTTCTTC. Translated, it gives CSALPSGSNEQFF.

The V and J genes are TRBV6-1 and TRBJ2-5; D may be TRBD1 or TRBD2 (6 bases each). The CDR3 has 17 residues. The germline gives CDR1 MNHNS, CDR2 SASEGT. The V end lost 1 base, the J end lost 0 bases, and 15 bases lay between the germline ends. CDR3 protein: CASSEGGARRYQETQYF. The CDR3 coding sequence is TGTGCCAGCAGTGAAGGGGGGGCACGTCGGTACCAAGAGACCCAGTACTTC.

The chain combines TRBV7-4 with TRBJ2-7; 8 nucleotides align to TRBD2. CDR3 length: 17 residues. Germline CDR1 and CDR2: SGHVT and SQSDAQ. Trimming removed 5 bases from V and 2 bases from J; junction bases left unmatched: 14. The CDR3 sequence is CASSPRVSGAEAYEQYF. CDR3 DNA: TGTGCCAGCAGCCCTCGGGTTAGCGGGGCCGAGGCCTACGAGCAGTACTTC.

This clonotype was recorded a few times. V gene TRBV5-6 combines with J gene TRBJ2-2; the D is unclear. Germline CDR1 SGHDT, CDR2 YYEEEE. V was cut by 1 base and J by 1 base, with 11 bases left in between. The CDR3 contains 16 residues. DNA for the CDR3: TGTGCCAGCAGCTTGTATGGGGTTCTGAACACCGGGGAGCTGTTTTTT. Translating gives CASSLYGVLNTGELFF.

The genes are TRBV9 and TRBJ2-5; D might be TRBD2 (5 bases). Germline CDR1 SGDLS, CDR2 YYNGEE. The germline V and J ends were trimmed by 3 bases and 5 bases, with 11 bases remaining between them. CDR3 size: 13 residues. In DNA form, the CDR3 reads TGTGCCAGCAGCGCGGAGGCGAGCGAGACCCAGTACTTC. Residues: CASSAEASETQYF. The full variable domain, in which reference TRBV9 and TRBJ2-5 provide the parts outside the CDR3, is DSGVTQTPKHLITATGQRVTLRCSPRSGDLSVYWYQQSLDQGLQFLIQYYNGEERAKGNILERFSAQQFPDLHSELNLSSLELGDSALYFCASSAEASETQYFGPGTRLLVL.

This clonotype was detected only once. Given the absence of the conserved phenylalanine or tryptophan at the CDR3 end, a read error is likely. The chain employs TRBV20-1 and TRBJ1-6; 7 bases are shared with TRBD1. Germline assignment: CDR1 DFQATT and CDR2 SNEGSKA (reference sequence). V trimming: 5 bases; J trimming: 7 bases; junction bases outside the gene matches: 8. This CDR3 has 14 amino acids. In nucleotides, the CDR3 is TGCAGTGCTTTCCCCGGGACAGCGAATTCACCCCTCCACCTT. Its protein is CSAFPGTANSPLHL.

The chain carries TRBV11-2 and TRBJ1-2; D not resolved. The V and J ends lost 4 bases and 1 base respectively, with 25 bases between them. Germline CDR1 reads SGHAT; CDR2 reads FQNNGV. The length of the CDR3 is 19 residues. CDR3 region: CASSSIGNPSPQVNYGYTF. In DNA form, the CDR3 reads TGTGCCAGCAGCTCCATCGGGAACCCGAGTCCTCAGGTTAACTATGGCTACACCTTC. The full variable domain, completed using reference TRBV11-2 and TRBJ1-2, is EAGVAQSPRYKIIEKRQSVAFWCNPISGHATLYWYQQILGQGPKLLIQFQNNGVVDDSQLPKDRFSAERLKGVDSTLKIQPAKLEDSAVYLCASSSIGNPSPQVNYGYTFGSGTRLTVV.

This clonotype was seen a single time. This rearrangement joins TRBV18 to TRBJ1-1, with 8 bases aligning to TRBD1. V lost 8 bases to trimming and J lost 3 bases; unmatched junction nucleotides: 2. Germline assignment: CDR1 KGHSH and CDR2 LQKENI. CDR3 size: 12 residues. CDR3 DNA: TGTGCCAGCATACAGGGGGACACTGAAGCTTTCTTT. It encodes CASIQGDTEAFF.

This clonotype occurred a few times. This sequence joins TRBV18 and TRBJ2-7, with D possibly matching TRBD1 (6 bases). V was shortened by 3 bases and J by 4 bases, with 13 bases between the two germline ends. CDR3 length: 14 residues. Germline CDR1 is KGHSH and CDR2 is LQKENI. CDR3 nucleotide sequence: TGTGCCAGCTCACCCCCGACAGGCTCTTACGAGCAGTACTTC. Translation gives CASSPPTGSYEQYF.